Following are 7 T cell receptor beta chains from one sample sequenced in a study of cytomegalovirus exposure and HLA in healthy donors. It was with 60 Vbeta and 13 Jbeta primers that the PCR ran. Sequencing was performed with immunoSEQ multiplex PCR; in TCRdb, only in-frame clones are kept and a portion is missing. The data contain approximately 100,000 clones, roughly 71% of them singletons. Material: PBMCs. The receptors were sampled from a woman aged 40 to 55 in good health and CMV-seronegative.

This clone occurred once. The gene calls are TRBV7-9 and TRBJ1-3; D ambiguous. Germline values: CDR1 SEHNR, CDR2 FQNEAQ (reference sequence). V was shortened by 6 bases and J by 5 bases, with 8 bases between the two germline ends. The CDR3 sequence is 12 residues long. The CDR3 region is CASRGRRNTIYF. In DNA, the CDR3 is TGTGCCAGCAGAGGCAGGCGAAACACCATATATTTT. The whole variable domain, filled in from reference TRBV7-9 and TRBJ1-3, reads DTGVSQNPRHKITKRGQNVTFRCDPISEHNRLYWYRQTLGQGPEFLTYFQNEAQLEKSRLLSDRFSAERPKGSFSTLEIQRTEQGDSAMYLCASRGRRNTIYFGEGSWLTVV.

CDR3 sequence: CASGLSGFRTPLHF. In DNA, the CDR3 is TGTGCCAGCGGTCTCTCAGGGTTTAGGACACCCCTCCACTTT. This sequence joins TRBV27 and TRBJ1-6; possible D gene TRBD1, 5 bases. Trimming stripped 8 bases from V and 11 bases from J, with 19 bases between. The germline CDR1 and CDR2 sequences are MNHEY and SMNVEV (reference sequence). CDR3 length: 14 residues.

The CDR3 sequence is CASSPVYTTNEKLFF. Written as DNA, the CDR3 is TGTGCCAGTAGTCCAGTGTACACAACTAATGAAAAACTGTTTTTT. The chain employs TRBV19 and TRBJ1-4; D remains ambiguous. Trimming cost V 5 bases and J 0 bases, with 10 bases left between them. This CDR3 has 15 residues. CDR1 LNHDA and CDR2 SQIVND come from the germline V gene (reference sequence).

V gene TRBV10-3 combines with J gene TRBJ2-3, with 10 bases lining up with TRBD1. Germline V lookup: CDR1 ENHRY, CDR2 SYGVKD. V lost 6 bases to trimming and J lost 6 bases; unmatched junction nucleotides: 18. This CDR3 spans 18 amino acids. The CDR3 DNA is TGTGCCATCAGACCCGGGACAGGGGTCCCCGGACCCTCGGATACGCAGTATTTT. Protein: CAIRPGTGVPGPSDTQYF.

This clone was observed a few times. The rearrangement uses TRBV6-1 and TRBJ1-1; TRBD1 matches 11 bases. With 6 bases clipped from V and 5 bases from J, the junction kept 2 bases outside the gene matches. The CDR3 sequence is 13 residues long. From germline, CDR1 is MNHNS and CDR2 SASEGT. The chain's CDR3 is CASRGQGETEAFF. In DNA, the CDR3 is TGTGCCAGCAGGGGACAGGGGGAAACTGAAGCTTTCTTT.

The chain combines TRBV9 with TRBJ1-2, with unresolved D. The V gene's germline CDR1 is SGDLS and CDR2 YYNGEE. The CDR3 sequence is 13 residues long. Trimming removed 1 base at V and 2 bases at J, with 6 bases between. The CDR3 here is CASSVQLNYGYTF. The CDR3 DNA is TGTGCCAGCAGCGTACAACTAAACTATGGCTACACCTTC.

The V and J genes are TRBV7-2 and TRBJ2-2; TRBD2 aligns across 8 bases. The germline V gene encodes CDR1 SGHTA and CDR2 FQGNSA. Trimming took 3 bases from V and 1 from J; bases not matched to a gene: 1. The CDR3 covers 15 residues. CDR3: CASSFSGVNTGELFF. CDR3 sequence (DNA): TGTGCCAGCAGCTTTAGCGGGGTGAACACCGGGGAGCTGTTTTTT.